Sequencing of this TCR beta chain was carried out in a study of vaccination and CD4 T cells after COVID-19. CDR1 and CDR2 from the germline V gene are SGHRS and YFSETQ. V shed 0 bases and J shed 4 bases, with 16 bases lying between them. The CDR3 sequence is 16 residues long. As for treatment: roughly 11-day PBMC culture with coronavirus spike peptide pools or control peptides (ViraFEST assay). Investigators obtained the unexposed donor's CD4+ T cells before the COVID-19 pandemic (2011-2018). As for this clonotype: What it binds is not known.

An Oncomine TCR Beta short-read assay was used to sequence the DNA from cultured CD4+ T cells. Using its own MiXCR run on the PCR reads, TCRdb lists one record per CDR3 protein. The table has approximately 10,000 distinct CDR3 sequences, over 45% seen once. Sequenced material: CD4+ T cells from blood, cultured in vitro. The chain has TRBV5-1 and TRBJ2-5; tentative D call: TRBD2 (6 bases). The sequence derives from a human donor in good health. The CDR3 DNA is TGCGCCAGCAGCTTGGAGCTGGGACTGGGAGGAGAGACCCAGTACTTC. As protein: CASSLELGLGGETQYF.